The rows below give T cell receptor beta chains drawn from one sample of a study of blood T cell repertoires in COVID-19. Assay used: immunoSEQ multiplex PCR; TCRdb lists only in-frame clones, some missing. This sample has more than 150,000 clones, with approximately 80% found just once. What was sequenced was PBMCs or T cells enriched from blood (not recorded which). All receptors derive from a woman in her sixties or seventies who had recovered from COVID-19. CDR3s include the opening cysteine and the closing phenylalanine or tryptophan. Fields, in order: J gene, CDR3 length, D gene, V gene, clone size, CDR3 protein, CDR3 DNA. The D gene is left open where the match is weak. Only some rows state a clone size, as once, few, many or a class for expanded clones.

j_call: TRBJ1-1
cdr3_length: 14
d_call: NA
v_call: TRBV28
clone_size: NA
cdr3_aa: CASSLRILATEAFF
cdr3_nt: TGTGCCAGCAGTTTACGTATCTTGGCCACTGAAGCTTTCTTT

j_call: TRBJ2-1
cdr3_length: 15
d_call: TRBD2
v_call: TRBV20-1
clone_size: NA
cdr3_aa: CSASRRGGLYNEQFF
cdr3_nt: TGCAGTGCTAGTCGGCGGGGGGGCCTCTACAATGAGCAGTTCTTC

j_call: TRBJ2-3
cdr3_length: 15
d_call: TRBD2
v_call: TRBV6-4
clone_size: once
cdr3_aa: CASSERPSGSDTQYF
cdr3_nt: TGTGCCAGCAGTGAACGGCCTAGCGGCTCAGATACGCAGTATTTT

j_call: TRBJ2-3
cdr3_length: 16
d_call: TRBD2
v_call: TRBV7-3
clone_size: NA
cdr3_aa: CASSSAGTTFTDTQYF
cdr3_nt: TGTGCCAGCAGCTCCGCCGGGACTACCTTCACAGATACGCAGTATTTT

j_call: TRBJ1-6
cdr3_length: 14
d_call: TRBD1
v_call: TRBV9
clone_size: NA
cdr3_aa: CASSDGTDLAPLHF
cdr3_nt: TGTGCCAGCAGCGATGGGACAGACTTGGCACCCCTCCACTTT

j_call: TRBJ1-1
cdr3_length: 14
d_call: TRBD1
v_call: TRBV2
clone_size: NA
cdr3_aa: CASSMTGGTTEAFF
cdr3_nt: TGTGCCAGCAGTATGACAGGGGGCACTACTGAAGCTTTCTTT

j_call: TRBJ2-7
cdr3_length: 12
d_call: NA
v_call: TRBV28
clone_size: NA
cdr3_aa: CASSPGLYEQYF
cdr3_nt: TGTGCCAGCAGTCCTGGACTCTACGAGCAGTACTTC

j_call: TRBJ2-2
cdr3_length: 15
d_call: TRBD1
v_call: TRBV19
clone_size: NA
cdr3_aa: CASSTRDRVAGELFF
cdr3_nt: TGTGCCAGTAGTACCCGGGACAGGGTGGCCGGGGAGCTGTTTTTT

j_call: TRBJ1-2
cdr3_length: 13
d_call: NA
v_call: TRBV25-1
clone_size: NA
cdr3_aa: CASTPPVGDGYTF
cdr3_nt: TGTGCCAGCACGCCACCCGTCGGAGATGGCTACACCTTC

j_call: TRBJ1-3
cdr3_length: 15
d_call: NA
v_call: TRBV4-1
clone_size: NA
cdr3_aa: CASSQAVRAGNTIYF
cdr3_nt: TGCGCCAGCAGCCAAGCGGTCAGGGCTGGAAACACCATATATTTT

j_call: TRBJ1-5
cdr3_length: 16
d_call: NA
v_call: TRBV15
clone_size: NA
cdr3_aa: CATSRDLQVGNQPQHF
cdr3_nt: TGTGCCACCAGCAGAGATCTGCAGGTAGGCAATCAGCCCCAGCATTTT

j_call: TRBJ1-1
cdr3_length: 14
d_call: TRBD1
v_call: TRBV7-8
clone_size: NA
cdr3_aa: CASSLATGAVEAFF
cdr3_nt: TGTGCCAGCAGCTTAGCGACAGGGGCGGTTGAAGCTTTCTTT

j_call: TRBJ1-5
cdr3_length: 15
d_call: NA
v_call: TRBV9
clone_size: NA
cdr3_aa: CASSVGGGNVEPQHF
cdr3_nt: TGTGCCAGCAGCGTTGGGGGAGGGAACGTAGAGCCCCAGCATTTT

j_call: TRBJ2-1
cdr3_length: 14
d_call: NA
v_call: TRBV5-1
clone_size: NA
cdr3_aa: CASGRGVLYNEQFF
cdr3_nt: TGCGCCAGCGGCAGGGGGGTTCTCTACAATGAGCAGTTCTTC

j_call: TRBJ1-2
cdr3_length: 17
d_call: TRBD1
v_call: TRBV19
clone_size: NA
cdr3_aa: CASSTPGPTGGIYGYTF
cdr3_nt: TGTGCCAGTAGTACCCCCGGCCCGACAGGGGGCATCTATGGCTACACCTTC

j_call: TRBJ2-7
cdr3_length: 18
d_call: TRBD2
v_call: TRBV4-1
clone_size: NA
cdr3_aa: CASSPRGSGGTREYEQYF
cdr3_nt: TGCGCCAGCAGCCCCAGGGGGAGCGGGGGGACCCGGGAGTACGAGCAGTACTTC

j_call: TRBJ1-6
cdr3_length: 16
d_call: NA
v_call: TRBV13
clone_size: NA
cdr3_aa: CASSLRTGYGNSPLHF
cdr3_nt: TGTGCCAGCAGCTTGCGAACAGGGTATGGTAATTCACCCCTCCACTTT

j_call: TRBJ1-2
cdr3_length: 17
d_call: NA
v_call: TRBV28
clone_size: NA
cdr3_aa: CASSLPQHIGGVYGYTF
cdr3_nt: TGTGCCAGCAGTTTGCCCCAACATATAGGGGGGGTCTATGGCTACACCTTC

j_call: TRBJ1-6
cdr3_length: 16
d_call: TRBD1
v_call: TRBV5-5
clone_size: NA
cdr3_aa: CASSGQASSYNSPLHF
cdr3_nt: TGTGCCAGCAGTGGACAGGCGAGCTCCTATAATTCACCCCTCCACTTT

j_call: TRBJ1-1
cdr3_length: 14
d_call: NA
v_call: TRBV5-1
clone_size: NA
cdr3_aa: CASRPTDTNTEAFF
cdr3_nt: TGCGCCAGCAGGCCGACAGACACGAACACTGAAGCTTTCTTT

j_call: TRBJ1-3
cdr3_length: 11
d_call: NA
v_call: TRBV2
clone_size: NA
cdr3_aa: CAHYSRYTIYF
cdr3_nt: TGTGCCCACTATTCCCGATACACCATATATTTT

j_call: TRBJ2-2
cdr3_length: 16
d_call: NA
v_call: TRBV11-2
clone_size: NA
cdr3_aa: CASSFGAGANTGELFF
cdr3_nt: TGTGCCAGCAGCTTTGGGGCAGGGGCCAACACCGGGGAGCTGTTTTTT

j_call: TRBJ1-5
cdr3_length: 13
d_call: TRBD1
v_call: TRBV12-3/TRBV12-4
clone_size: NA
cdr3_aa: CASRGTAYQPQHF
cdr3_nt: TGTGCCAGCAGGGGGACAGCTTATCAGCCCCAGCATTTT

j_call: TRBJ2-1
cdr3_length: 18
d_call: TRBD2
v_call: TRBV27
clone_size: NA
cdr3_aa: CASSPGLAGVGSYNEQFF
cdr3_nt: TGTGCCAGCAGTCCGGGACTAGCGGGAGTAGGCTCCTACAATGAGCAGTTCTTC